The present entry profiles one T cell receptor beta chain with its context. The data stem from a study of stem cell transplantation in POMP-related autoinflammatory disease. CDR1 and CDR2 from the germline V gene are SEHNR and FQNEAQ (reference sequence). Germline trimming cut 5 bases from V and 4 bases from J; bases unmatched to any gene: 12. The CDR3 runs to 17 residues. Produced via immunoSEQ multiplex PCR; TCRdb's table is partial and in-frame only. The sample has some 4,900 clones, about 92% seen once. The chain is built from TRBV7-9 and TRBJ2-3, with TRBD2 matching over 10 bases. The sequence was collected from a human patient with POMP-related autoinflammation and immune dysregulation (PRAID). Some T cells may be the graft donor's. The sample here was CD8+ T cells from PBMCs, taken after stem cell transplantation. CDR3 DNA sequence: TGTGCCAGCAGCCCCTACCCTCTAGCGGGAGAGGCAGATACGCAGTATTTT. Residues: CASSPYPLAGEADTQYF.